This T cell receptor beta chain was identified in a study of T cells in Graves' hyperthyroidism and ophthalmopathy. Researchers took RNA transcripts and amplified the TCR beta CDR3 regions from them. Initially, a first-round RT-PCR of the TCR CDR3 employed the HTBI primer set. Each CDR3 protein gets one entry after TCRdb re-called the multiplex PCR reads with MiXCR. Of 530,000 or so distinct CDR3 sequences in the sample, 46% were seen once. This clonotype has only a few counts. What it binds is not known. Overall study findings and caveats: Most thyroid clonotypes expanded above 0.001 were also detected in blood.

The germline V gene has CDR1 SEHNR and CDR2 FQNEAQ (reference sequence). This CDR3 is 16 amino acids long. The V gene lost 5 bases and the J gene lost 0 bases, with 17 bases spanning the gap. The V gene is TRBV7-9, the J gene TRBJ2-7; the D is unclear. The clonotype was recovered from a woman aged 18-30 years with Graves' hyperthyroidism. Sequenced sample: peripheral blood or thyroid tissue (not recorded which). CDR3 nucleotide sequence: TGTGCCAGCAGCCCCGGAAGAGCCTCGAGCTCCTACGAGCAGTACTTC. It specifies CASSPGRASSSYEQYF.